The T cell receptor (beta chain) under discussion was sequenced for a study of blood T cell repertoires in COVID-19. Study at large: The cDNA or gDNA used as material had been derived from T cells, B-cell-depleted T cells, or PBMCs.

In the authors' workflow: Reference gene primer amplification yielded estimated nucleated cell counts. Sequencing was performed with immunoSEQ multiplex PCR; in TCRdb, only in-frame clones are kept and a portion is missing. V, J and clone size derive from that table, while D and trimming were established from the DNA sequence. The data show about 190,000 clones, 90% seen once. There are 12 residues in the CDR3. The germline V gene has CDR1 MDHEN and CDR2 SYDVKM. Trimming removed 4 bases at V and 6 bases at J, with 9 bases between. This chain joins TRBV28 and TRBJ1-2; no definite D call. This TCR derives from a middle-aged man with acute or convalescent COVID-19. The sequenced material came from peripheral blood. CDR3 nucleotides: TGTGCCAGCAGTTCTTACAGAAATGGCTACACCTTC. This encodes CASSSYRNGYTF.